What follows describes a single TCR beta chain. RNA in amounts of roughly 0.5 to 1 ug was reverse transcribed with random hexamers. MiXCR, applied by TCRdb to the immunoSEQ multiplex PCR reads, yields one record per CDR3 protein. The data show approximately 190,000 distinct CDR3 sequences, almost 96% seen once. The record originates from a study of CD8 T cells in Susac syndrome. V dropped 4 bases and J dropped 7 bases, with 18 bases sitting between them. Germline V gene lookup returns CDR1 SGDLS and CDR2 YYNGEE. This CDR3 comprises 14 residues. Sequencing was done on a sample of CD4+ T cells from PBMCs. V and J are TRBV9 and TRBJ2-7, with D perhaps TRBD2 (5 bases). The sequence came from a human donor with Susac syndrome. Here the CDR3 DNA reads TGTGCCAGCAGCCCCCGGGCGACGACGGGGGAGCAGTACTTC. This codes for CASSPRATTGEQYF.